One and the same sample provided the 12 T cell receptor beta chains below, sequenced in a study of neoadjuvant anti-PD-1 for oral cavity cancer. The repertoire was sequenced with immunoSEQ multiplex PCR; TCRdb's copy has only in-frame clones and lacks some. The sample shows around 15,000 clones, 67% of them seen only once. The sequencing here drew on PBMCs, taken before nivolumab (anti-PD-1) treatment. These receptor sequences come from a person aged 35-80 years with oral cavity squamous cell carcinoma.

V and J are TRBV30 and TRBJ1-5; TRBD1 might be the D (5 bases). Per the germline V gene, CDR1 is GTSNPN and CDR2 is SVGIG (reference sequence). The germline V and J ends were trimmed by 2 bases and 2 bases, with 13 bases remaining between them. The CDR3 is 15 residues long. The CDR3 DNA reads TGTGCCTGGAGTAGCCGGGACCGCCGCAATCAGCCCCAGCATTTT. This sequence encodes CAWSSRDRRNQPQHF.

This clone was detected a few times. The V and J genes are TRBV5-1 and TRBJ1-4; 9 bases match TRBD1. The CDR3 is 13 amino acids. The ends lost 5 bases at V and 8 bases at J; junction bases unmatched: 4. Looked up from germline, CDR1 is SGHRS and CDR2 is YFSETQ. CDR3: CASRMDRGEKLFF. The CDR3 nucleotides are TGCGCCAGCAGGATGGACAGGGGAGAAAAACTGTTTTTT. Full variable domain (remainder filled in from reference TRBV5-1 and TRBJ1-4): KAGVTQTPRYLIKTRGQQVTLSCSPISGHRSVSWYQQTPGQGLQFLFEYFSETQRNKGNFPGRFSGRQFSNSRSEMNVSTLELGDSALYLCASRMDRGEKLFFGSGTQLSVL.

This chain links TRBV9 with TRBJ2-1; possibly TRBD1 or TRBD2 for D (5 bases each). Germline V lookup: CDR1 SGDLS, CDR2 YYNGEE. V was shortened by 1 base and J by 8 bases, with 10 bases between the two germline ends. CDR3 length: 13 residues. The CDR3 DNA reads as TGTGCCAGCAGCGTAAGAGGGGTCGATGAGCAGTTCTTC. It is translated as CASSVRGVDEQFF.

CDR3 DNA sequence: TGCGCCAGCAGCTTGGGCGGGACAGACCTGGGAGAAGAGCAGTACTTC. Amino acid sequence: CASSLGGTDLGEEQYF. The rearrangement uses TRBV5-1 and TRBJ2-7; a weak D match, TRBD1 (7 bases). This CDR3 has 16 residues. Germline assignment: CDR1 SGHRS and CDR2 YFSETQ. Trimming stripped 0 bases from V and 7 bases from J, with 20 bases between.

This chain links TRBV15 with TRBJ2-2, with unresolved D. The CDR3 is 16 amino acids. The ends were cut back, 0 bases at V and 4 bases at J, with 12 bases in the middle. Looked up from germline, CDR1 is LNHNV and CDR2 is YYDKDF (reference sequence). The CDR3 nucleotides read TGTGCCACCAGCAGAGATCGCCACCCGAGCACCGGGGAGCTGTTTTTT. Its protein is CATSRDRHPSTGELFF.

CDR3 protein: CASSLAQGSVNTEAFF. The CDR3 DNA reads TGTGCCAGCAGCTTAGCTCAGGGGTCGGTGAACACTGAAGCTTTCTTT. This chain connects TRBV7-9 to TRBJ1-1; a possible D gene is TRBD1 (6 bases). There are 16 residues in the CDR3. Trimming took off 0 bases at V and 0 bases at J, with 11 bases between the two ends. In germline, CDR1 is SEHNR, CDR2 FQNEAQ (reference sequence).

The count of this clone is one. The chain couples TRBV28 to TRBJ2-4; 8 bases are a match to TRBD1. The J segment lost 2 bases and the V segment lost 4 bases, leaving 10 bases of the junction unmatched. Germline loops: CDR1 MDHEN, CDR2 SYDVKM. This CDR3 has 17 residues. The CDR3 region has the DNA TGTGCCAGCAGTTATAGTGCAGGGGGCCGATCCAAAAACATTCAGTACTTC. Amino acids: CASSYSAGGRSKNIQYF.

The V call is TRBV5-6, the J call TRBJ2-1; 8 bases agree with TRBD1. This CDR3 is built from 16 residues. The V segment lost 0 bases and the J segment 5 bases; nucleotides outside the gene matches: 7. Germline loops: CDR1 SGHDT, CDR2 YYEEEE. The CDR3 spells CASSLVFWTGNNEQFF. The CDR3 nucleotides read TGTGCCAGCAGCTTGGTTTTCTGGACAGGGAACAATGAGCAGTTCTTC.

The chain uses TRBV7-9 and TRBJ2-7; D gene unclear. The V gene lost 5 bases and the J gene lost 6 bases, with 11 bases spanning the gap. Germline V gives CDR1 SEHNR, CDR2 FQNEAQ (reference sequence). The CDR3 runs to 12 residues. The CDR3, as DNA: TGTGCCAGCAGCACTGATACATCCGAGCAGTACTTC. Translating it yields CASSTDTSEQYF. Together with reference TRBV7-9 and TRBJ2-7, the CDR3 gives the full variable domain: DTGVSQNPRHKITKRGQNVTFRCDPISEHNRLYWYRQTLGQGPEFLTYFQNEAQLEKSRLLSDRFSAERPKGSFSTLEIQRTEQGDSAMYLCASSTDTSEQYFGPGTRLTVT.

The chain recombines TRBV5-1 with TRBJ1-4; the D gene is possibly TRBD1 (5 bases). V lost 3 bases, J lost 3 bases, and 9 bases lay in between. Germline assignment: CDR1 SGHRS and CDR2 YFSETQ. This CDR3 has 14 amino acids. The CDR3 nucleotides read TGCGCCAGCAGCTCGACAGTCCCTAATGAAAAACTGTTTTTT. This gives the protein CASSSTVPNEKLFF. Full variable domain (rest looked up from reference TRBV5-1 and TRBJ1-4): KAGVTQTPRYLIKTRGQQVTLSCSPISGHRSVSWYQQTPGQGLQFLFEYFSETQRNKGNFPGRFSGRQFSNSRSEMNVSTLELGDSALYLCASSSTVPNEKLFFGSGTQLSVL.

This chain links TRBV13 with TRBJ2-7; possibly TRBD1 or TRBD2 for D (5 bases each). V was trimmed by 5 bases and J by 4 bases, leaving 21 bases between them. The CDR3 totals 16 residues. Germline lookup yields CDR1 PRHDT and CDR2 FYEKMQ (reference sequence). Here the CDR3 DNA reads TGTGCCAGCAGCACCCGGGACCGACCGAAGGATTACGAGCAGTACTTC. Translating it yields CASSTRDRPKDYEQYF.

This clone was counted once. The V call is TRBV27, the J call TRBJ2-7; D is unclear. The germline gives CDR1 MNHEY, CDR2 SMNVEV (reference sequence). This CDR3 spans 15 amino acids. Deletions cut 5 bases from V and 0 bases from J, with 14 bases between. This chain's CDR3 is CASSLRVAVSYEQYF. CDR3 nucleotides: TGTGCCAGCAGTCTAAGGGTGGCGGTCTCCTACGAGCAGTACTTC.